This T cell receptor (beta chain) came from a study of CD8+ T cells in alopecia areata. A note on this clone: What it binds is unknown. The sample carries other DNA sequences with the same CDR3.

Study-level findings and limits: Amid tofacitinib therapy, many expanded lesional clones stayed present in scalp and blood. Treatment with tofacitinib significantly lowered scalp clonality and reduced expanded CD8+ clones among the top 100.

Trimming shortened V by 3 bases and J by 3 bases, and 8 bases separated the two germline ends. The V gene's germline CDR1 is MNHEY and CDR2 SMNVEV (reference sequence). CDR3 size: 13 residues. Extracted from the samples, RNA was reverse transcribed into cDNA to serve as the sequencing template. Only in-frame clones appear in the TCRdb table, and some are missing; sequencing was by immunoSEQ multiplex PCR. This table holds 100,000 to 150,000 clones, over 55% found once. Treatment defined: oral pan-JAK inhibitor, 5-10 mg twice daily. Lesional scalp punch biopsies and peripheral blood came from alopecia areata patients.

The clonotype originates from a human donor with alopecia areata. This specimen was CD4+ T cells sorted from blood, taken at week 4, from a patient treated with tofacitinib. The V and J genes are TRBV27 and TRBJ2-5; the D gene is possibly TRBD1 (5 bases). The CDR3 reads CASSFGREETQYF. The CDR3 DNA sequence: TGTGCCAGCAGTTTTGGCAGGGAAGAGACCCAGTACTTC.